The 9 T cell receptor beta chains below come from one sample, sequenced in a study of blood T cells in healthy people across ages. For the second PCR, which ran for roughly 7 to 11 cycles, a sample-barcoded 5' primer and a J-beta primer mix were used. TCRdb reprocessed the 5' RACE reads via MiXCR and lists one record per CDR3 protein. The table shows 850,000 to 950,000 distinct CDR3 sequences, with under 30% occurring only once. The sample consisted of blood. Receptor source: a woman of 80 years or more in good health.

This sequence joins TRBV20-1 and TRBJ1-6; D uncertain. The germline CDR1 and CDR2 sequences are DFQATT and SNEGSKA (reference sequence). Trimming removed 6 bases from V and 4 bases from J, with 4 bases in between. CDR3 length: 11 residues. The CDR3 here is CSAQYNSPLHF. The CDR3 DNA reads as TGCAGTGCACAGTATAATTCACCCCTCCACTTT.

There are many counts of this clonotype. V gene TRBV4-3 combines with J gene TRBJ2-7, with 8 bases aligning to TRBD1. The CDR3 has 15 amino acids. V lost 6 bases, J lost 3 bases, and 10 bases stayed unmatched. CDR1 is LGHNA, CDR2 YSLEER, per germline. CDR3 residues: CASREPGGAFYEQYF. The CDR3 region has the DNA TGCGCCAGCAGAGAGCCAGGGGGCGCCTTCTACGAGCAGTACTTC.

This clonotype was counted only a few times. The V and J genes are TRBV24-1 and TRBJ2-7; D gene uncertain. Trimming left V 2 bases short and J 0 bases short, with 13 bases between. CDR3 length: 16 residues. Germline V CDR1 and CDR2: KGHDR, SFDVKD. CDR3 sequence (DNA): TGTGCCACCAGTGATTCTCCACCCGGGCCCTCCTACGAGCAGTACTTC. This sequence encodes CATSDSPPGPSYEQYF.

This clonotype was seen only a few times. The J gene is TRBJ2-5, the V gene TRBV18, with D tentatively TRBD2 (6 bases). CDR1 and CDR2 (germline): KGHSH, LQKENI. The ends were cut back, 3 bases at V and 4 bases at J, with 15 bases in the middle. The CDR3 has 15 amino acids. The CDR3 nucleotides read TGTGCCAGCTCACCTGACGCGGGGACCATAGAGACCCAGTACTTC. It specifies CASSPDAGTIETQYF.

This clonotype came up a few times. It may be a read error: a sequence one base away is much more abundant. The chain uses TRBV2 and TRBJ2-5; 7 bases are shared with TRBD2. There are 13 residues in the CDR3. V shed 7 bases, J shed 3 bases, and the junction held 5 bases outside the gene matches. Per germline, CDR1 SNHLY and CDR2 FYNNEI. CDR3 nucleotide sequence: TGTGCCAGCACCCTGACTAGCAAAGAGACCCAGTACTTC. This gives the protein CASTLTSKETQYF.

This clonotype came up many times. In DNA form, the CDR3 reads TGTGCCAGCAGCTTAGGCAGGACAGGGGGCATGGGCTACACCTTC. Translated, it gives CASSLGRTGGMGYTF. This chain connects TRBV7-2 to TRBJ1-2; 11 bases fit TRBD1. V was clipped by 1 base and J by 8 bases; unmatched bases: 6. CDR3 length: 15 residues. The V gene's germline CDR1 is SGHTA and CDR2 FQGNSA.

Here the CDR3 DNA reads TGTGCCAGCAGCCTTAGTGTTGGGGGGGCAGGAGCGGGAAATGAGCAGTTCTTC. This sequence encodes CASSLSVGGAGAGNEQFF. The chain uses TRBV7-7 and TRBJ2-1, with D perhaps TRBD2 (7 bases). From germline, CDR1 is SSHAT and CDR2 FNYEAQ (reference sequence). V was clipped by 5 bases and J by 7 bases, with 27 bases between them. This CDR3 is built from 18 residues.

The chain couples TRBV21-1 to TRBJ1-4. TRBV21-1 is labeled a pseudogene. The CDR3 extends over 18 amino acids. DNA of the CDR3: TGTGCCAGCAGCAAAGCTAGGAGACGTACGGGGTCTAATGAAAAACTGTTTTTT. Translated: CASSKARRRTGSNEKLFF.

With regard to this clonotype: This may arise from a read error, as a much more abundant clone is one base away. The V and J genes are TRBV4-2 and TRBJ2-7; D remains unclear. Germline V lookup: CDR1 LGHNA, CDR2 YNFKEQ. CDR3 length: 14 residues. The CDR3 protein is CAGSQGSTNYEQYF. The CDR3 nucleotides are TGTGCCGGCAGCCAAGGCTCTACAAATTACGAGCAGTACTTC.